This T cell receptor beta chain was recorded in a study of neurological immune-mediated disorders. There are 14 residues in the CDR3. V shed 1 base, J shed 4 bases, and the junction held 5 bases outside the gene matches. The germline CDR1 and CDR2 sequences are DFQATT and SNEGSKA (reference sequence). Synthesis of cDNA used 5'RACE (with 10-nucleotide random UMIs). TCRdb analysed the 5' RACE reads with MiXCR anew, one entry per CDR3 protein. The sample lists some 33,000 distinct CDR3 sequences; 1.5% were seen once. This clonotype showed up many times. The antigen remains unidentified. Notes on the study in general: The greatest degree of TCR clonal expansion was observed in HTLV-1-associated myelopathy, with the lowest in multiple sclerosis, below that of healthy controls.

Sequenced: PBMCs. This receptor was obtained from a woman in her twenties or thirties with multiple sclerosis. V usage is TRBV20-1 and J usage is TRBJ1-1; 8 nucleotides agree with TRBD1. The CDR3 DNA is TGCAGTGCTAGAGTGGCAGGGGGCTTCACTGAAGCTTTCTTT. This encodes CSARVAGGFTEAFF.